These T cell receptor beta chains were read from a single sample in a study of blood T cell repertoires in COVID-19. Using immunoSEQ multiplex PCR, the repertoire was profiled, and TCRdb retains in-frame clones only, with some absent. The top ten hold 25% to 30% of the sample, which has 150,000 or so clones, about 79% seen once. Sequencing input: peripheral blood. These receptors were collected from a woman aged 55-70 years with acute or convalescent COVID-19. Each CDR3 is given with its conserved first and last residue. The order of the fields is J gene, CDR3 length, D gene, V gene, clone size, CDR3 DNA, CDR3 protein. A D gene is named only where the DNA matches it firmly. Clone size is not always given. Where it is, it says once, few, many or a class for expanded clones.

j_call: TRBJ2-1; cdr3_length: 16; d_call: TRBD1; v_call: TRBV27; clone_size: .; cdr3_nt: TGTGCCAGCAGTCCTTTCCCGGGACAGAGTATCGATGAGCAGTTCTTC; cdr3_aa: CASSPFPGQSIDEQFF
j_call: TRBJ1-1; cdr3_length: 14; d_call: .; v_call: TRBV5-1; clone_size: .; cdr3_nt: TGCGCCAGCAGCTTGGGACAGCAGAACACTGAAGCTTTCTTT; cdr3_aa: CASSLGQQNTEAFF
j_call: TRBJ1-6; cdr3_length: 14; d_call: .; v_call: TRBV30; clone_size: .; cdr3_nt: TGTGCCTGGAGTGTAGTGCAGGGTAATTCACCCCTCCACTTT; cdr3_aa: CAWSVVQGNSPLHF
j_call: TRBJ1-2; cdr3_length: 16; d_call: TRBD1; v_call: TRBV12-5; clone_size: .; cdr3_nt: TGTGCTAGTGGTTTGATCCGGGGGACAGGGACTTATGGCTACACCTTC; cdr3_aa: CASGLIRGTGTYGYTF
j_call: TRBJ1-1; cdr3_length: 13; d_call: .; v_call: TRBV3-1/TRBV3-2; clone_size: .; cdr3_nt: TGTGCCAGCAGCCAAGAACCACGAGTGCGCCCGAAGTTT; cdr3_aa: CASSQEPRVRPKF
j_call: TRBJ2-5; cdr3_length: 14; d_call: .; v_call: TRBV5-6; clone_size: .; cdr3_nt: TGTGCCAGCAGCCCACTTCAGGGGTTAGAGACCCAGTACTTC; cdr3_aa: CASSPLQGLETQYF
j_call: TRBJ1-1; cdr3_length: 13; d_call: TRBD1; v_call: TRBV27; clone_size: .; cdr3_nt: TGTGCCAGCAGTCATCACAGGGGAACTGAAGCTTTCTTT; cdr3_aa: CASSHHRGTEAFF
j_call: TRBJ2-3; cdr3_length: 15; d_call: .; v_call: TRBV5-3; clone_size: .; cdr3_nt: TGTGCCAGAAGCCCGATTGTAGCCAGCACAGATACGCAGTATTTT; cdr3_aa: CARSPIVASTDTQYF
j_call: TRBJ1-5; cdr3_length: 15; d_call: TRBD1; v_call: TRBV13; clone_size: .; cdr3_nt: TGTGCCAGCAGCTCGAGGGGGCAGGGTGGTCAGCCCCAGCATTTT; cdr3_aa: CASSSRGQGGQPQHF
j_call: TRBJ2-1; cdr3_length: 15; d_call: TRBD1; v_call: TRBV19; clone_size: .; cdr3_nt: TGTGCCAGTAGCAAACAGGGGCCTGGGGACAATGAGCAGTTCTTC; cdr3_aa: CASSKQGPGDNEQFF
j_call: TRBJ2-1; cdr3_length: 15; d_call: TRBD2; v_call: TRBV4-1; clone_size: .; cdr3_nt: TGCGCCAGCAGCCAACAGCGGGGGGGGTACAATGAGCAGTTCTTC; cdr3_aa: CASSQQRGGYNEQFF
j_call: TRBJ1-6; cdr3_length: 17; d_call: TRBD1; v_call: TRBV27; clone_size: few; cdr3_nt: TGTGCCAGCAGCGCCGCCGGGACAGGGCCTCTTAATTCACCCCTCCACTTT; cdr3_aa: CASSAAGTGPLNSPLHF
j_call: TRBJ2-2; cdr3_length: 15; d_call: TRBD1; v_call: TRBV6-6; clone_size: .; cdr3_nt: TGTGCCAGCAGGGCGGGACAGGGGGCGGACGGGGAGCTGTTTTTT; cdr3_aa: CASRAGQGADGELFF
j_call: TRBJ2-7; cdr3_length: 14; d_call: .; v_call: TRBV6-6; clone_size: few; cdr3_nt: TGTGCCAGCAGTTATTCAACAGGCCCCTACGAGCAGTACTTC; cdr3_aa: CASSYSTGPYEQYF
j_call: TRBJ1-4; cdr3_length: 15; d_call: TRBD1; v_call: TRBV6-5; clone_size: few; cdr3_nt: TGTGCCAGCAGAGGAAGGACAGGGGTAAACGAAAAACTGTTTTTT; cdr3_aa: CASRGRTGVNEKLFF
j_call: TRBJ1-2; cdr3_length: 16; d_call: TRBD1; v_call: TRBV5-1; clone_size: .; cdr3_nt: TGCGCCAGCAGCCCGATAGAAACAGGGGGCCGCTATGGCTACACCTTC; cdr3_aa: CASSPIETGGRYGYTF
j_call: TRBJ2-5; cdr3_length: 13; d_call: .; v_call: TRBV5-6; clone_size: .; cdr3_nt: TGTGCCAGCAGCTTCCAGGGTCCGGAGACCCAGTACTTC; cdr3_aa: CASSFQGPETQYF
j_call: TRBJ2-2; cdr3_length: 14; d_call: .; v_call: TRBV30; clone_size: .; cdr3_nt: TGTGCCTCCTCCTTAGCTTCTAACACCGGGGAGCTGTTTTTT; cdr3_aa: CASSLASNTGELFF
j_call: TRBJ1-5; cdr3_length: 17; d_call: .; v_call: TRBV10-3; clone_size: .; cdr3_nt: TGTGCCATCAGTGAGTTAGGACAGTCGAATCTCAATCAGCCCCAGCATTTT; cdr3_aa: CAISELGQSNLNQPQHF
j_call: TRBJ1-6; cdr3_length: 15; d_call: .; v_call: TRBV27; clone_size: .; cdr3_nt: TGTGCCAGCAGTTACCGGGACACATCCACCTCACCCCTCCACTTT; cdr3_aa: CASSYRDTSTSPLHF
j_call: TRBJ1-2; cdr3_length: 14; d_call: .; v_call: TRBV7-2; clone_size: .; cdr3_nt: TGTGCCAGCAGCAAATATGCCGCAGGGGATGGCTACACCTTC; cdr3_aa: CASSKYAAGDGYTF
j_call: TRBJ1-1; cdr3_length: 15; d_call: TRBD1; v_call: TRBV6-6; clone_size: .; cdr3_nt: TGTGCCAGCAGTACCCTGACAGGGGGGTACACTGAAGCTTTCTTT; cdr3_aa: CASSTLTGGYTEAFF
j_call: TRBJ2-2; cdr3_length: 17; d_call: .; v_call: TRBV2; clone_size: .; cdr3_nt: TGTGCCAGCAGTGAATATGGGGCAGTCGCAAACACCGGGGAGCTGTTTTTT; cdr3_aa: CASSEYGAVANTGELFF
j_call: TRBJ1-1; cdr3_length: 18; d_call: .; v_call: TRBV7-9; clone_size: .; cdr3_nt: TGTGCCAGCAGCTTAGCGGCCAGGGGCGGATTAATGAACACTGAAGCTTTCTTT; cdr3_aa: CASSLAARGGLMNTEAFF
j_call: TRBJ1-5; cdr3_length: 14; d_call: .; v_call: TRBV2; clone_size: .; cdr3_nt: TGTGCCAGCAGTGACGGGCGTGGGGCTCAGCCCCAGCATTTT; cdr3_aa: CASSDGRGAQPQHF
j_call: TRBJ2-2; cdr3_length: 16; d_call: .; v_call: TRBV13; clone_size: .; cdr3_nt: TGTGCCAGCAGCTTAGCTCCAACAGGGACCACCGGGGAGCTGTTTTTT; cdr3_aa: CASSLAPTGTTGELFF
j_call: TRBJ1-6; cdr3_length: 15; d_call: TRBD1; v_call: TRBV7-3; clone_size: .; cdr3_nt: TGTGCCAGCAGCTTAGGAGGACAGGAGTTGTCACCCCTCCACTTT; cdr3_aa: CASSLGGQELSPLHF
j_call: TRBJ1-4; cdr3_length: 16; d_call: .; v_call: TRBV28; clone_size: .; cdr3_nt: TGTGCCAGCAGCACTCCGGGACGGGGGGCAAATGAAAAACTGTTTTTT; cdr3_aa: CASSTPGRGANEKLFF
j_call: TRBJ2-2; cdr3_length: 14; d_call: .; v_call: TRBV5-1; clone_size: .; cdr3_nt: TGCGCCAGCAGCTTCAAGGGGGGGGCCGGGGAGCTGTTTTTT; cdr3_aa: CASSFKGGAGELFF
j_call: TRBJ1-4; cdr3_length: 15; d_call: .; v_call: TRBV7-9; clone_size: .; cdr3_nt: TGTGCCAGCAGCTTAGGGGGGAGGCTTAATGAAAAACTGTTTTTT; cdr3_aa: CASSLGGRLNEKLFF
j_call: TRBJ1-6; cdr3_length: 20; d_call: TRBD1; v_call: TRBV18; clone_size: .; cdr3_nt: TGTGCCAGCTCATCTACCGGACAGGGCCACAGCAGCTCCTATAATTCACCCCTCCACTTT; cdr3_aa: CASSSTGQGHSSSYNSPLHF
j_call: TRBJ1-1; cdr3_length: 15; d_call: .; v_call: TRBV11-2; clone_size: .; cdr3_nt: TGTGCCAGCAGCTCTCCAGGGGTCCCGTGGACTGAAGCTTTCTTT; cdr3_aa: CASSSPGVPWTEAFF
j_call: TRBJ1-4; cdr3_length: 15; d_call: TRBD1; v_call: TRBV4-2; clone_size: .; cdr3_nt: TGTGCCAGCAGCCATGAGGACAGGGGGTTTGGAGAACTGTTTTTT; cdr3_aa: CASSHEDRGFGELFF
j_call: TRBJ2-5; cdr3_length: 17; d_call: TRBD1; v_call: TRBV5-1; clone_size: few; cdr3_nt: TGCGCCAGCAGCGCGGCCGGGACAGGTACCTCCCAAGAGACCCAGTACTTC; cdr3_aa: CASSAAGTGTSQETQYF
j_call: TRBJ1-1; cdr3_length: 12; d_call: .; v_call: TRBV12-3/TRBV12-4; clone_size: .; cdr3_nt: TGTGCCAGCAGTCCCAGGGAACGTGAAGCTTTCTTT; cdr3_aa: CASSPREREAFF
j_call: TRBJ1-2; cdr3_length: 12; d_call: .; v_call: TRBV12-3/TRBV12-4; clone_size: .; cdr3_nt: TGTGCCAGCACTTTGTTGGGGAGAGGCTACACCTTC; cdr3_aa: CASTLLGRGYTF
j_call: TRBJ1-2; cdr3_length: 14; d_call: .; v_call: TRBV6-5; clone_size: .; cdr3_nt: TGTGCCAGCAGACAGACAGGCCTTAACTATGGCTACACCTTC; cdr3_aa: CASRQTGLNYGYTF
j_call: TRBJ1-1; cdr3_length: 17; d_call: .; v_call: TRBV30; clone_size: .; cdr3_nt: TGTGCCTGGGCCGTCGGAGAAAGCCGACCGGGGGGCGGTGAAGCTTTCTTT; cdr3_aa: CAWAVGESRPGGGEAFF
j_call: TRBJ2-7; cdr3_length: 19; d_call: TRBD2; v_call: TRBV5-1; clone_size: .; cdr3_nt: TGCGCCAGCAGCAAACTTCCCCTCGGACTAGCGGGGGACACCTACGAGCAGTACTTC; cdr3_aa: CASSKLPLGLAGDTYEQYF
j_call: TRBJ1-2; cdr3_length: 12; d_call: .; v_call: TRBV6-1; clone_size: .; cdr3_nt: TGTGCCAGCAGTGAAGCGCGGGACGGCTACACCTTC; cdr3_aa: CASSEARDGYTF